This entry is about one T cell receptor (beta chain). Germline CDR1 reads MNHEY; CDR2 reads SMNVEV (reference sequence). Trimming pared 0 bases from V and 7 bases from J, leaving 7 bases between. The CDR3 has 13 amino acids. The data originate from a study of T cell changes during pregnancy in multiple sclerosis. Profiling relied on immunoSEQ multiplex PCR, and the TCRdb table lists in-frame clones only, not all of them. Among 84,000 or so clones listed, about 95% were seen once. The rearrangement joins TRBV27 to TRBJ2-1; D not resolved. Material: peripheral blood, obtained in the third trimester of pregnancy. The sequence came from a female donor with multiple sclerosis, enrolled in a pregnancy study. The CDR3 loop is CASSLSTGNEQFF. In DNA form, the CDR3 reads TGTGCCAGCAGTTTATCGACCGGGAATGAGCAGTTCTTC.